This T cell receptor beta chain was documented in a study of early T cells in non-severe SARS-CoV-2 infection. Broader study findings: Private and CD4 specificities were missed by VDJdb matching, which favored anti-spike CD8 responses.

This clonotype was seen more than once but under ten times. Antigen: not known. V lost 0 bases and J lost 2, with 9 bases in between. The germline gives CDR1 SGHNT, CDR2 YYREEE (reference sequence). This CDR3 comprises 15 residues. Individual cDNA molecules each received unique molecular identifiers attached to them. Each CDR3 protein is one row after TCRdb ran MiXCR on the 5' RACE reads. The sample carries around 29,000 distinct CDR3 sequences, 5.5% to 6.5% recorded once. The receptor was derived from an adult who was a healthcare worker with PCR-confirmed SARS-CoV-2 infection or an uninfected control (not recorded which). Sequences were obtained from whole blood. The chain joins TRBV5-4 to TRBJ2-1; the D gene could be TRBD1 or TRBD2 (5 bases each). CDR3 in amino acids: CASSLDGAPYNEQFF. CDR3 DNA: TGTGCCAGCAGCTTGGACGGGGCCCCCTACAATGAGCAGTTCTTC. The full variable domain, its missing parts supplied by reference TRBV5-4 and TRBJ2-1, is ETGVTQSPTHLIKTRGQQVTLRCSSQSGHNTVSWYQQALGQGPQFIFQYYREEENGRGNFPPRFSGLQFPNYSSELNVNALELDDSALYLCASSLDGAPYNEQFFGPGTRLTVL.